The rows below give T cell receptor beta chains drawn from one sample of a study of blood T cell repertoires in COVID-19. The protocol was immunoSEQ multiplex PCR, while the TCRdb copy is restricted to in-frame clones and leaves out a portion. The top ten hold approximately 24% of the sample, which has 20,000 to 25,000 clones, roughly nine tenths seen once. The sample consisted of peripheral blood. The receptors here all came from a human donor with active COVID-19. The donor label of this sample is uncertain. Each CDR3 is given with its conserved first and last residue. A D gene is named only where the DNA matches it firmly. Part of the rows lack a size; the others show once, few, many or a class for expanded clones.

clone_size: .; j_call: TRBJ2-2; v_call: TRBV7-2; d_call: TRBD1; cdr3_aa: CASSLIQGATGELFF; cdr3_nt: TGTGCCAGCAGCCTGATACAGGGGGCCACCGGGGAGCTGTTTTTT
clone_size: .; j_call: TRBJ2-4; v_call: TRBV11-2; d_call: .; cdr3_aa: CASSLAGSRNIQYF; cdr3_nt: TGTGCCAGCAGCTTAGCTGGCTCCAGGAACATTCAGTACTTC
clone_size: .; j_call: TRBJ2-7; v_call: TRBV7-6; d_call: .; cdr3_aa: CASRGDSSEQYF; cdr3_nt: TGTGCCAGCAGGGGGGACTCGTCCGAGCAGTACTTC
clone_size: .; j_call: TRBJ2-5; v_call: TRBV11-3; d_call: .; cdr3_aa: CASSLTGWETQYF; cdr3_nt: TGTGCCAGCAGCTTAACAGGGTGGGAGACCCAGTACTTC
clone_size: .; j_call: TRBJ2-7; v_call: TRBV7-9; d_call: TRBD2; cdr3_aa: CASSLASGGGEQYF; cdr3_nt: TGTGCCAGCAGCTTAGCTAGCGGGGGAGGGGAGCAGTACTTC
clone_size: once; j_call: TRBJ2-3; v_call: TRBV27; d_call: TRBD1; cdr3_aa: CASSLIGTGADTQYF; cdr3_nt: TGTGCCAGCAGTTTAATTGGGACAGGGGCAGATACGCAGTATTTT
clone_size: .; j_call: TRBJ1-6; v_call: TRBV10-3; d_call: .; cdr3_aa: CAISEDRALRNSPLHF; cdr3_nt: TGTGCCATCAGTGAAGACAGAGCTTTAAGGAATTCACCCCTCCACTTT
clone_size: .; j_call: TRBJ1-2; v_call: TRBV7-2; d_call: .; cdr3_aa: CASSASGGRISGYTF; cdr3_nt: TGTGCCAGCAGCGCCTCGGGGGGGCGCATAAGTGGCTACACCTTC
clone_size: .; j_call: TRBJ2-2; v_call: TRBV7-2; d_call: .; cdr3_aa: CASSLGLRGELFF; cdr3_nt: TGTGCCAGCAGCTTGGGCCTGAGAGGGGAGCTGTTTTTT
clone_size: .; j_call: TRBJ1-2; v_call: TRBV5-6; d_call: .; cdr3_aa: CATHLGGQGYTF; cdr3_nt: TGTGCCACCCATTTGGGAGGGCAAGGTTACACCTTC
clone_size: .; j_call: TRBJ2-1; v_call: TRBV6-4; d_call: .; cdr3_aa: CASRNRAGVDEQFF; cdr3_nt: TGTGCCAGCAGGAACCGGGCAGGGGTCGATGAGCAGTTCTTC
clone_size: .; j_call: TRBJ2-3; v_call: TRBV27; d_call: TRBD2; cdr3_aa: CASSLEASGLTSTDTQYF; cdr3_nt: TGTGCCAGCAGTTTAGAGGCTAGCGGGCTTACTAGCACAGATACGCAGTATTTT
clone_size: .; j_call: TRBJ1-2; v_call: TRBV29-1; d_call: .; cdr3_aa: CSVDMRESYGYTF; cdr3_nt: TGCAGCGTTGATATGAGAGAATCCTATGGCTACACCTTC
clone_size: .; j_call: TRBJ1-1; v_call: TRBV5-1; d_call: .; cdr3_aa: CASSLSGFENTEAFF; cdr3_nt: TGCGCCAGCAGCTTATCAGGTTTCGAAAACACTGAAGCTTTCTTT
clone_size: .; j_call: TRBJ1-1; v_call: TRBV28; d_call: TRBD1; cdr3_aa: CASSRTGTNTEAFF; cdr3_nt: TGTGCCAGCAGCCGGACAGGGACCAACACTGAAGCTTTCTTT
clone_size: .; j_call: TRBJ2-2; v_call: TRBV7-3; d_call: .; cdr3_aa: CASSPDTIGELFF; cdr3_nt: TGTGCCAGCAGCCCGGACACCATCGGGGAGCTGTTTTTT
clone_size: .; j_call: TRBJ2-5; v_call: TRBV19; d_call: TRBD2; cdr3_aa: CASSMGGKETQYF; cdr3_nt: TGTGCCAGTAGTATGGGGGGGAAGGAGACCCAGTACTTC
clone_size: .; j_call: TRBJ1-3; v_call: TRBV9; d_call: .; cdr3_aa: CASSVGGVSGNTIYF; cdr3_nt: TGTGCCAGCAGCGTAGGAGGAGTCTCTGGAAACACCATATATTTT
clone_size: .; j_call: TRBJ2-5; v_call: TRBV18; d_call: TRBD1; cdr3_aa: CASSPSGGGETQYF; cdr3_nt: TGTGCCAGCTCACCATCAGGGGGTGGTGAGACCCAGTACTTC
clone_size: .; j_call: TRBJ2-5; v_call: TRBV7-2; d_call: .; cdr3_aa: CASSFSEETQYF; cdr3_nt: TGTGCCAGCAGCTTTTCGGAGGAGACCCAGTACTTC
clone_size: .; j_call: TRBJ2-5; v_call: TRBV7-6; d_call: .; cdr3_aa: CASSYTGQETQYF; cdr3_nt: TGTGCCAGCAGCTATACGGGACAAGAGACCCAGTACTTC
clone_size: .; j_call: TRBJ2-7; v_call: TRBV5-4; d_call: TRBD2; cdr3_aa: CASSFSGRGGSEQYF; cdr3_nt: TGTGCCAGCAGCTTTAGCGGGAGAGGAGGATCCGAGCAGTACTTC
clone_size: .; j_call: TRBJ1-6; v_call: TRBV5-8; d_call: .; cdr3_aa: CASSVGLSSYNSPLHF; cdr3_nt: TGTGCCAGCAGCGTGGGCCTCAGCTCCTATAATTCACCCCTCCACTTT
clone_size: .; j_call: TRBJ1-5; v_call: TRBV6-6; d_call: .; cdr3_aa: CASHSRWDQPQHF; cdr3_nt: TGTGCCAGCCATTCCAGGTGGGATCAGCCCCAGCATTTT
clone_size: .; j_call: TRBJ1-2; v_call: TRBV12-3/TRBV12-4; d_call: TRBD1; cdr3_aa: CASSSGTGGGYTF; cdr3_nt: TGTGCCAGCAGTTCCGGGACAGGGGGTGGCTACACCTTC
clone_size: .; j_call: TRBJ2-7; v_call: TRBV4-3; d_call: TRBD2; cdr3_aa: CASSQDGGGTGVHEQYF; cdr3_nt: TGCGCCAGCAGCCAAGATGGGGGGGGGACGGGAGTCCACGAGCAGTACTTC
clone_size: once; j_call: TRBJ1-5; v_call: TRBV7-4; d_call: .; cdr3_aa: CASSPRYVILRYSGNQPQHF; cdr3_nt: TGTGCCAGCAGCCCTAGATACGTGATCCTGCGATATTCCGGCAATCAGCCCCAGCATTTT
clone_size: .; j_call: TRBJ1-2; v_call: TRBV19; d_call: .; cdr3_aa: CASSARDYGYTF; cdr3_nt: TGTGCCAGTTCCGCCAGGGACTATGGCTACACCTTC
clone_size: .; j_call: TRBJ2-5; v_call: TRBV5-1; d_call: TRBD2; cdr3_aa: CASSSGAGQETQYF; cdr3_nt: TGCGCCAGCAGCTCTGGAGCGGGGCAAGAGACCCAGTACTTC
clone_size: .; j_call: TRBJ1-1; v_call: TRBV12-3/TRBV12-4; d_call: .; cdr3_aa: CASSLAPGTEAFF; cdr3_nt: TGTGCCAGCAGTTTAGCGCCCGGCACTGAAGCTTTCTTT
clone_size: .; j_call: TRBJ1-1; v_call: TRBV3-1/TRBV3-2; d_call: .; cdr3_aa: CASSQPFSEAFF; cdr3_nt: TGTGCCAGCAGCCAACCGTTCTCTGAAGCTTTCTTT
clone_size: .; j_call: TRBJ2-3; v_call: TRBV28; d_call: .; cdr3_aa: CASSTMLGQGAYSTDTQYF; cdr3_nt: TGTGCCAGCAGTACAATGTTGGGACAAGGGGCCTATAGCACAGATACGCAGTATTTT